These T cell receptor beta chains were read from a single sample in a study of blood T cell repertoires in COVID-19. Sequenced by immunoSEQ multiplex PCR; TCRdb stores in-frame clones only, minus some. This table holds about 280,000 clones, approximately 85% found once. Input material: peripheral blood. The receptors here all came from a man between 18 and 35 years old with active or convalescent COVID-19. Each CDR3 is given with its conserved first and last residue. D genes are given only for firm matches. Size is stated for part of the rows, as once, few or many counts, or as a class when the clone is expanded.

j_call	clone_size	v_call	d_call	cdr3_nt	cdr3_aa
TRBJ1-3	NA	TRBV19	TRBD1	TGTGCCAGTAGTGCCTGGACAGGCAGATTTAACACCATATATTTT	CASSAWTGRFNTIYF
TRBJ2-5	NA	TRBV9	NA	TGTGCCAGCAGCGTAGCGCGGGGAGGAGGGGAGACCCAGTACTTC	CASSVARGGGETQYF
TRBJ2-7	NA	TRBV12-3/TRBV12-4	NA	TGTGCCAGCAGTACAGGGTCCGAGCAGTACTTC	CASSTGSEQYF
TRBJ2-2	NA	TRBV19	NA	TGTGCCAGTAGTATCGGAGAAACCGGGGAGCTGTTTTTT	CASSIGETGELFF
TRBJ1-2	NA	TRBV27	TRBD1	TGTGCCAGCAGTCCGAGACAGGGATTAGTTGGCTACACCTTC	CASSPRQGLVGYTF
TRBJ2-6	NA	TRBV10-3	TRBD1	TGTGCCATCAGTGCAAACAGGGGTACTGGGGCCAACGTCCTGACTTTC	CAISANRGTGANVLTF
TRBJ1-5	NA	TRBV7-6	NA	TGTGCCAGCAGCTGGAGACAGCCTAGCAATCAGCCCCAGCATTTT	CASSWRQPSNQPQHF
TRBJ1-5	NA	TRBV24-1	NA	TGTGCCACCAGTGATCGGGGAGGGCCAAGATATAGCAATCAGCCCCAGCATTTT	CATSDRGGPRYSNQPQHF
TRBJ2-3	NA	TRBV5-5	TRBD2	TGTGCCAGCAGCGTCGGACTAGCGGGACGCACAGATACGCAGTATTTT	CASSVGLAGRTDTQYF
TRBJ1-2	once	TRBV27	NA	TGTGCCAGCAGTTTCGGGACACAGTATGGCTACACCTTC	CASSFGTQYGYTF
TRBJ2-2	NA	TRBV2	NA	TGTGCCAGCAGTGAACAGGGCCTGGACGGCGGGGAGCTGTTTTTT	CASSEQGLDGGELFF
TRBJ2-4	NA	TRBV5-4	NA	TGTGCCAGCAGCCCTGAGGGAGGCGGGCCCAAAAACATTCAGTACTTC	CASSPEGGGPKNIQYF
TRBJ2-2	NA	TRBV7-8	TRBD2	TGTGCCAGCAGCTTACAGGCTAGCGGATACACCGGGGAGCTGTTTTTT	CASSLQASGYTGELFF
TRBJ1-1	NA	TRBV3-1/TRBV3-2	NA	TGTGCCAGCAGCCAAGAATTGGTGAGCACTGAAGCTTTCTTT	CASSQELVSTEAFF
TRBJ2-7	NA	TRBV10-2	NA	TGCGCCACCCGAACTACGGGGTTGGGCGAGCAGTACTTC	CATRTTGLGEQYF